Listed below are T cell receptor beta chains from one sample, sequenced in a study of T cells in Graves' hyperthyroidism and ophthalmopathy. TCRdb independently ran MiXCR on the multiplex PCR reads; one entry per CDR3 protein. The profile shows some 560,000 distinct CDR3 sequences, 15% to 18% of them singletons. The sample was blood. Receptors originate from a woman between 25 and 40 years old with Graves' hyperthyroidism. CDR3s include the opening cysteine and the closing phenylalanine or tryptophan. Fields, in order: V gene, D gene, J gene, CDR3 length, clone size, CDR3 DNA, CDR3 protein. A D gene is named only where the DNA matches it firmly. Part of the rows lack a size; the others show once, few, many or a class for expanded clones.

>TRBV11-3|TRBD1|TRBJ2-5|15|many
TGTGCCAGCAGCAGAAGGACAGGCGGGCAAGAGACCCAGTACTTC
CASSRRTGGQETQYF
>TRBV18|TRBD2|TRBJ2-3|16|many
TGTGCCAGCTCACAAGGACTAGCGGGGGTCACAGATACGCAGTATTTT
CASSQGLAGVTDTQYF
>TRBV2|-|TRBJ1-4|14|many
TGTGCCAGCAGGAGGGACACCAATAATGAAAAACTGTTTTTT
CASRRDTNNEKLFF
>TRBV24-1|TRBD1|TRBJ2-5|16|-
TGTGCCACCAGTGACTCCGGGACAGGGCTTAGAGAGACCCAGTACTTC
CATSDSGTGLRETQYF
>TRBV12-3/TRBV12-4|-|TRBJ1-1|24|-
-
CASTNQTSMYLCASSLGGGTEAFF
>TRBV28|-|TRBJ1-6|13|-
TGTGCCAGCAAGCGGGACGGGCAATCACCCCTCCACTTT
CASKRDGQSPLHF
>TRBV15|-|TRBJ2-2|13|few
TGTGCCACCAGCAGAGTGCCACGGGGGGAGCTGTTTTTT
CATSRVPRGELFF
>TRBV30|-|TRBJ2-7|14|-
TGTGCCTGGAAGTGGGGGGCTCGATCCTACGAGCAGTACTTC
CAWKWGARSYEQYF
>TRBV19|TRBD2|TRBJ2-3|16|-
TGTGCCAGTAGTATACTAGCGGGAGGGATAACAGATACGCAGTATTTT
CASSILAGGITDTQYF
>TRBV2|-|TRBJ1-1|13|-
TGTGCCAGCACTGAGACACTACTTACTGAAGCTTTCTTT
CASTETLLTEAFF
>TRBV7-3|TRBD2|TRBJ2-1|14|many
TGTGCCAGCAGCTTAGACTTAGCGGGAGATGAGCAGTTCTTC
CASSLDLAGDEQFF
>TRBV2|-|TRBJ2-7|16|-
TGTGCCAGCACCCCGGGAGCAGGGGGTTTCTCCTACGAGCAGTACTTC
CASTPGAGGFSYEQYF
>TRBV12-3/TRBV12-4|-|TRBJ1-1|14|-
TGTGCCAGCAGAGCGGCATATTCTCTGACTGGAGCTTTCTTT
CASRAAYSLTGAFF
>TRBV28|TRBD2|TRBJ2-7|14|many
TGTGCCAGCAACCCTAGCGGGAGTGTTCACGAGCAGTACTTC
CASNPSGSVHEQYF
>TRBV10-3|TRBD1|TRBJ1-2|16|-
TGTGCCAGCAGTCCGACACAGGGGATAAAGAACTATGGCTACACCTTC
CASSPTQGIKNYGYTF
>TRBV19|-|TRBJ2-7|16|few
TGTGCCAGTAAAAAGACACCACTCAATAGAACCTACGAGCAGTACTTC
CASKKTPLNRTYEQYF
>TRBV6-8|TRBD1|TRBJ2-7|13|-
TGTGCCAGCAGTATACCCAGGGGGCGAGAGCAGTACTTC
CASSIPRGREQYF
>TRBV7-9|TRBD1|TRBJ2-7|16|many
TGTGCCAGCAGCGGGGGCCGGACAGGGCAAGGGGGCGAGCAGTACTTC
CASSGGRTGQGGEQYF
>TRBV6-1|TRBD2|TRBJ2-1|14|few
TGTGCCAGCAGTCCATGGACTAGTACCAATGAGCAGTTCTTC
CASSPWTSTNEQFF
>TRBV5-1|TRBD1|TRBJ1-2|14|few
TGCGCCAGCAGCCCTAGGACAGGGCACTATGGCTACACCTTC
CASSPRTGHYGYTF
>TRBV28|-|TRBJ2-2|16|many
TGTGCCAGCAGTAGGAGCAGGGATCGCGACACCGGGGAGCTGTTTTTT
CASSRSRDRDTGELFF
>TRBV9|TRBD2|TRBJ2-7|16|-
TGTGCCAGCAGCGTAGCGGCTAGCGGGAGTCTCTACGAGCAGTACTTC
CASSVAASGSLYEQYF
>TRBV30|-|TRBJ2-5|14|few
TGTGCCTGGAGTGTGCGCTTGCCCCTGGAGACCCAGTACTTC
CAWSVRLPLETQYF
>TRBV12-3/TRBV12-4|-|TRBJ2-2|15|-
TGTGCCAGCAGTTTACCGACGAACGGGGCCGGGGAGCTGTTTTTT
CASSLPTNGAGELFF
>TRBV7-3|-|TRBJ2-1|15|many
TGTGCCAGCAGCTTTCAGGGAGGCCTCTACAATGAGCAGTTCTTC
CASSFQGGLYNEQFF
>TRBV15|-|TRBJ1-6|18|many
TGTGCCACCAGCAGAGATCCGGCATGGAGGGGGGGAGGATCACCCCTCCACTTT
CATSRDPAWRGGGSPLHF
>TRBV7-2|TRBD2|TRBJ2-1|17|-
TGTGCCAGATTAAAACGGGCTAGCGGGAGTTCCTACAGTGAGCAGTTCTTC
CARLKRASGSSYSEQFF
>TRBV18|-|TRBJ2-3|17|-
TGTGCCAGCTCACTAAATCCTCTCAGGGGTAACACAGATACGCAGTATTTT
CASSLNPLRGNTDTQYF
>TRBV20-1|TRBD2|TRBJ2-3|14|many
TGCAGTGCTAGACCGAGCGGGAGTACAGATACGCAGTATTTT
CSARPSGSTDTQYF
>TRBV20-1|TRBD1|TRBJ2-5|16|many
TGCAGTGCTAGAGATTGGCGGACAGGGGAACAAGAGACCCAGTACTTC
CSARDWRTGEQETQYF
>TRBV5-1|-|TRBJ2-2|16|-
TGCGCCAGCAGACTAGCGAGGTCCTCAGGGGCCGGGGAGCTGTTTTTT
CASRLARSSGAGELFF
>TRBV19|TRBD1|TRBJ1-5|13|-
TGTGCCAGTAGTGTCGGACAGGTTCAGCCCCAGCATTTT
CASSVGQVQPQHF
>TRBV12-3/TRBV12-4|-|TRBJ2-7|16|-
TGTGCCAGCAGTTTAGGGGGGGCAGGGACTTCCTACGAGCAGTACTTC
CASSLGGAGTSYEQYF
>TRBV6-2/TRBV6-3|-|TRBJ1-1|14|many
TGTGCCAGCAGTTACTCCGAACGGAACACTGAAGCTTTCTTT
CASSYSERNTEAFF
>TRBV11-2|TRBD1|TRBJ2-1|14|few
TGTGCCAGCAATTTTTTTGGGACAGTCAATGAGCAGTTCTTC
CASNFFGTVNEQFF
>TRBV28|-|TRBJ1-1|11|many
TGTGCCAGCAGTGGTAGGCCTGAAGCTTTCTTT
CASSGRPEAFF
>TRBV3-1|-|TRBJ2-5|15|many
TGTGCCAGCAGCCCGGTCCGTCGACCCCAGGGGACCCAGTACTTC
CASSPVRRPQGTQYF
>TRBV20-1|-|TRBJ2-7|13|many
TGCAGTGCTAGTTATAGGTTGGCCTACGAGCAGTACTTC
CSASYRLAYEQYF
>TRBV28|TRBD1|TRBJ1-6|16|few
TGTGCCAGCAGCCCCCTAACAGGGGACTTCAATTCACCCCTCCACTTT
CASSPLTGDFNSPLHF
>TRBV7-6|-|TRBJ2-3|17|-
TGCGCCAGCAGCCGGGACACAAGCGGGAATTTTGCAGATACGCAGTATTTT
CASSRDTSGNFADTQYF
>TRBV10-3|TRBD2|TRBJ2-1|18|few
TGTACCATCAGTGAGTCGAAAGGACTAGCGGGATCCTACAATGAGCAGTTCTTC
CTISESKGLAGSYNEQFF
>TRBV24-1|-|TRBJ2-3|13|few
TGTGCCACCAGTGAACAGAACACAGATACGCAGTATTTT
CATSEQNTDTQYF
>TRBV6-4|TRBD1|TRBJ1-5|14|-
TGTGCCAGCAGGGACGACAGGGACGGTCAGCCCCAGCATTTT
CASRDDRDGQPQHF
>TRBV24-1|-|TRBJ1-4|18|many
TGTGCCACCAGTGATTTCGGACAGCAGGTCGTAACTAATGAAAAACTGTTTTTT
CATSDFGQQVVTNEKLFF
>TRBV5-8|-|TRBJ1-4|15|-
TGTGCCAGCAGCTTGGCCACAGGTAGAAATGAAAAACTGTTTTTT
CASSLATGRNEKLFF
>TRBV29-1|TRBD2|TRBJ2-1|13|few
TGCAGCGTTGGACTAGCGGGCCCCAATGAGCAGTTCTTC
CSVGLAGPNEQFF
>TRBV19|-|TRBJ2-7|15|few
TGTGCCAGTAGTTTCCGACTTTCGCTAGACTACGAGCAGTACTTC
CASSFRLSLDYEQYF
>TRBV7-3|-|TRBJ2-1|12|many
TGTGCCAGCAGCTTAAACCCCGGTGAGCAGTTCTTC
CASSLNPGEQFF
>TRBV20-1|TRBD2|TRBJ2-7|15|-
TGCAGTGCTAGGGAACTAGCGGGACTGACCTACGAGCAGTACTTC
CSARELAGLTYEQYF
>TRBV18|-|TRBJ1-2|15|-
TGTGCCAGCTCACACGGCTCGGGGGCAGGCGGTGGCTACACCTTC
CASSHGSGAGGGYTF
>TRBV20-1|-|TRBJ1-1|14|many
TGCAGTGCTAGAGGGGAGGGGGTGAACACTGAAGCTTTCTTT
CSARGEGVNTEAFF
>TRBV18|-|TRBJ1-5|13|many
TGTGCCAGCTCACGGGGAGAGGATCAGCCCCAGCATTTT
CASSRGEDQPQHF
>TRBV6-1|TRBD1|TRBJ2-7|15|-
TGTGCCAGCAGTTATAACCGGGACAGGGTCTACGAGCAGTACTTC
CASSYNRDRVYEQYF
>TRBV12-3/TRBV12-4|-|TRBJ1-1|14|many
TGTGCCAGCAGTTTGATGGGGATGAACACTGAAGCTTTCTTT
CASSLMGMNTEAFF
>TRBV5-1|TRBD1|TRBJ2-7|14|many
TGCGCCAGCAGCAAGGGACAGGGGGTCCACGAGCAGTACTTC
CASSKGQGVHEQYF